This TCR beta chain was profiled in a study of metastatic and nonmetastatic thyroid tumors. Looking at the study overall: Samples came from malignant and benign thyroid patients, and repertoires were compared across blood and tumor or nodule tissue.

The CDR3 has 15 residues. Deletions cut 5 bases from V and 1 base from J, with 18 bases between. Germline loops: CDR1 DFQATT, CDR2 SNEGSKA (reference sequence). Points from the study as a whole: Malignant thyroid tumors reportedly had TCR beta diversity that was significantly higher than in benign nodules, in blood and tumor.

Patients were all untreated before their thyroid surgery. Note on this clone: Antigen unknown.

MiXCR re-clonotyped the PCR reads for TCRdb. In the table there are approximately 19,000 clones, roughly a sixth of which are singletons. This chain connects TRBV20-1 to TRBJ2-7, with D possibly being TRBD2 (7 bases). The TCR was taken from a female donor with papillary thyroid cancer or a benign thyroid nodule (not recorded which). Some clones in this sample may be carry-over from other donors' samples. Sequenced: blood. CDR3 region: CSAPVGRGPSYEQYF. The CDR3 bases are TGCAGTGCTCCAGTGGGGCGGGGGCCATCCTACGAGCAGTACTTC.